Shown below are 5 T cell receptor beta chains from a single sample sequenced in a study of shared clonotypes between healthy human individuals. Only in-frame clones appear in the TCRdb table, and some are missing; sequencing was by immunoSEQ multiplex PCR. The data show about 2 million clones, approximately 95% seen once. Only CD45RO-negative cells positively selected for CCR7 counted as naive CD8 cells, so terminally differentiated effector memory CD45RA+ cells were excluded. Sequencing input: naive CD8+ T cells sorted from blood. The receptors come from a man aged 18 to 29 in good health.

V usage is TRBV4-1 and J usage is TRBJ2-1; D might be TRBD1 (6 bases). CDR3 length: 14 amino acids. V was shortened by 0 bases and J by 8 bases, with 11 bases between the two germline ends. CDR1 and CDR2 (germline): MGHRA, YSYEKL. The CDR3 protein is CASSQEVRGYEQFF. CDR3 nucleotide sequence: TGCGCCAGCAGCCAAGAGGTCAGGGGTTATGAGCAGTTCTTC.

This sequence joins TRBV5-1 and TRBJ2-7; 8 bases match TRBD2. V was clipped by 2 bases and J by 6 bases; unmatched bases: 13. Looked up from germline, CDR1 is SGHRS and CDR2 is YFSETQ. The CDR3 length is 16 residues. CDR3 sequence reads: CASSFNGGGTFLEQYF. In DNA form, the CDR3 reads TGCGCCAGCAGCTTCAACGGCGGGGGGACCTTTCTCGAGCAGTACTTC.

The rearrangement joins TRBV28 to TRBJ1-2; D is uncertain. With 6 bases removed from V and 0 bases from J, the gap between germline ends came to 14 bases. Germline values: CDR1 MDHEN, CDR2 SYDVKM. The CDR3 spans 15 residues. The CDR3 sequence: CASSLGRPANYGYTF. The CDR3 coding sequence is TGTGCCAGCAGCCTAGGGCGTCCCGCTAACTATGGCTACACCTTC.

The V gene is TRBV27, the J gene TRBJ2-2; D is perhaps TRBD2 (6 bases). The germline CDR1 and CDR2 sequences are MNHEY and SMNVEV (reference sequence). Trimming cost V 5 bases and J 7 bases, with 11 bases left between them. The CDR3 has 13 residues. In nucleotides, the CDR3 is TGTGCCAGCAGTCTCACGGGGGTCGGGGAGCTGTTTTTT. Its translation is CASSLTGVGELFF.

This chain links TRBV6-5 with TRBJ2-7; 10 nucleotides agree with TRBD2. Germline trimming cut 6 bases from V and 4 bases from J; bases unmatched to any gene: 9. This CDR3 contains 15 residues. Germline CDR1 is MNHEY and CDR2 is SVGAGI. The CDR3 reads CASSPWTSGRYEQYF. In nucleotides, the CDR3 is TGTGCCAGCAGCCCTTGGACTAGCGGTCGTTACGAGCAGTACTTC.